What follows is one T cell receptor (beta chain) and its context. Its target is not known. These data are taken from a study of CXCR3-negative and CXCR3-positive naive CD8 T cells. Notes on the study in general: Researchers reported similar TRBV-TRBJ usage in naive CXCR3-negative and CXCR3-positive cells, though memory differed. Much lower diversity was found in memory CD8+ cells, while both naive subsets had comparably high diversity. Researchers report that CXCR3-positive naive cells carry more hydrophobic TRB CDR3s than CXCR3-negative naive cells.

CD45RO-CCR7+CD27+CD95- marked naive CD8+ T cells. Germline lookup yields CDR1 SEHNR and CDR2 FQNEAQ (reference sequence). CDR3 length equals 14 residues. The study made its TRB cDNA libraries by 5' RACE, adding UMI labels. TCRdb reprocessed the 5' RACE reads; each CDR3 protein has one entry and no DNA is given. The sample has under 150,000 distinct CDR3 sequences; the top ten hold about 0.28%. The TCR was taken from a human donor in good health. Some clones in this sample may be carry-over from other donors' samples. What was sequenced was naive CXCR3+ CD8+ T cells from blood. As for subset: CD45RO-CCR7+CD27+CD95- naive CD8+ T cells expressing CXCR3 (TNR3+). The chain employs TRBV7-9 and TRBJ2-3; TCRdb's D call of TRBD1 is untestable without DNA. The CDR3 sequence is CASSFSGTADTQYF.